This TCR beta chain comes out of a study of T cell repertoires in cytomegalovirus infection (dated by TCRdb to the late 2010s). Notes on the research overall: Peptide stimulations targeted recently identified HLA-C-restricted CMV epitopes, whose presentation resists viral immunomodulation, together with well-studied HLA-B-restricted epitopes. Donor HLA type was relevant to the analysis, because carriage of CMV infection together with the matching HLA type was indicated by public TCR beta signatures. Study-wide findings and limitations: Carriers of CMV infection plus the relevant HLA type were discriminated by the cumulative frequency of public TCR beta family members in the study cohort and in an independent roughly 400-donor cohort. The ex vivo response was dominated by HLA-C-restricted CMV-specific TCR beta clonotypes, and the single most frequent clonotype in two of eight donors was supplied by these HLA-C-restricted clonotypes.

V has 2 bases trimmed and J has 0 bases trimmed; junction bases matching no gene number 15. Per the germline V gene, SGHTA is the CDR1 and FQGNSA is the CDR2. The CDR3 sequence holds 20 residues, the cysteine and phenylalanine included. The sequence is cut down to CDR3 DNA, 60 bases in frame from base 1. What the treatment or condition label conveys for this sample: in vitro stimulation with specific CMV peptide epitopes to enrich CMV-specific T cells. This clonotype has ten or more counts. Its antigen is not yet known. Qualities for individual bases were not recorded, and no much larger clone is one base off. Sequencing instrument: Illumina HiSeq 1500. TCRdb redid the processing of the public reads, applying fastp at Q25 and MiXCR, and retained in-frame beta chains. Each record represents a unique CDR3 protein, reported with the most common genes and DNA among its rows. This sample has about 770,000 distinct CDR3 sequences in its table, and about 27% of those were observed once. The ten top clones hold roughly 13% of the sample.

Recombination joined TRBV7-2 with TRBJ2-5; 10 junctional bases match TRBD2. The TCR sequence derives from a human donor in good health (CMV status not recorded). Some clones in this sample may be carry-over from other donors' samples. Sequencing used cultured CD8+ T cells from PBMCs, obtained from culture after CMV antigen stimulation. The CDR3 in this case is CASSLHYGGVLAGDQETQYF. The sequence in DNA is TGTGCCAGCAGCTTACATTATGGAGGCGTTCTAGCGGGGGACCAAGAGACCCAGTACTTC. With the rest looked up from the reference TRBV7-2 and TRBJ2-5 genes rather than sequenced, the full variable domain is GAGVSQSPSNKVTEKGKDVELRCDPISGHTALYWYRQSLGQGLEFLIYFQGNSAPDKSGLPSDRFSAERTGGSVSTLTIQRTQQEDSAVYLCASSLHYGGVLAGDQETQYFGPGTRLLVL.